This entry lists 28 T cell receptor beta chains sequenced from one sample in a study of siplizumab effects on memory and regulatory T cells. The table came from immunoSEQ multiplex PCR; TCRdb's copy has only in-frame clones and leaves some out. The sample consists of some 70,000 clones, 80% to 90% of them appearing once. Material: Tregs sorted from blood. Receptors originate from a human donor in good health.

The V call is TRBV9, the J call TRBJ1-2; no reliable D call. The V end was cut by 3 bases, the J end by 8 bases, with 11 bases between. This CDR3 region has 12 residues. The germline V gene encodes CDR1 SGDLS and CDR2 YYNGEE. CDR3 DNA sequence: TGTGCCAGCAGCGCCTGGGAGGTAGGCTACACCTTC. This translates into CASSAWEVGYTF.

The V call is TRBV5-1, the J call TRBJ2-7, with a possible D match to TRBD1 (5 bases). Germline CDR1 and CDR2: SGHRS and YFSETQ. The CDR3 loop spans 14 amino acids. V was shortened by 0 bases and J by 3 bases, with 10 bases between the two germline ends. In DNA form, the CDR3 reads TGCGCCAGCAGCTTGGGGGCAGGGATCTACGAGCAGTACTTC. Protein: CASSLGAGIYEQYF.

The chain uses TRBV11-2 and TRBJ1-4; TRBD1 agrees at 8 bases. The CDR3 sequence is 18 residues long. The V and J ends lost 1 base and 8 bases, in that order; junction bases with no gene match: 15. The germline gives CDR1 SGHAT, CDR2 FQNNGV. CDR3 nucleotides: TGTGCCAGCAGCTTAGCAATCCCCTATGGGGACAGGCGCGAAAAACTGTTTTTT. This gives the protein CASSLAIPYGDRREKLFF. Variable domain in full (rest from reference TRBV11-2 and TRBJ1-4): EAGVAQSPRYKIIEKRQSVAFWCNPISGHATLYWYQQILGQGPKLLIQFQNNGVVDDSQLPKDRFSAERLKGVDSTLKIQPAKLEDSAVYLCASSLAIPYGDRREKLFFGSGTQLSVL.

The rearrangement links TRBV27 to TRBJ1-2, with D perhaps TRBD1 (6 bases). V was pared by 4 bases and J by 4 bases, with 16 bases between. The CDR3 is 15 amino acids. Germline loops: CDR1 MNHEY, CDR2 SMNVEV (reference sequence). The chain's CDR3 is CASSSEGGGSYGYTF. CDR3 DNA: TGTGCCAGCAGTTCAGAGGGGGGCGGATCCTATGGCTACACCTTC.

This clone was recorded only once. The chain couples TRBV7-9 to TRBJ1-4; D might be TRBD1 (6 bases). Trimming stripped 5 bases from V and 15 bases from J, with 22 bases between. From germline, CDR1 is SEHNR and CDR2 FQNEAQ (reference sequence). This CDR3 spans 14 amino acids. DNA of the CDR3: TGTGCCAGCAGCCAATCAGTTTTTACGGGGGCCGTGTTTTTT. Translated: CASSQSVFTGAVFF.

This clone was seen a single time. The chain has TRBV5-5 and TRBJ2-7; D might be TRBD2 (6 bases). This CDR3 region has 14 residues. Trimming removed 2 bases from V and 2 bases from J, with 11 bases in between. Germline-derived CDR1 and CDR2 are SGHKS and YYEKEE (reference sequence). The CDR3 loop reads CASSFLAGTYEQYF. The CDR3 DNA is TGTGCCAGCAGCTTTCTTGCGGGGACCTACGAGCAGTACTTC.

The chain joins TRBV19 to TRBJ2-1; D is perhaps TRBD2 (5 bases). V was trimmed by 5 bases and J by 2 bases, leaving 10 bases between them. The CDR3 contains 14 residues. Per germline, CDR1 LNHDA and CDR2 SQIVND (reference sequence). The CDR3 region is CASSWAGTYNEQFF. The CDR3 DNA sequence: TGTGCCAGTAGTTGGGCCGGGACCTACAATGAGCAGTTCTTC.

This clone was observed a single time. This rearrangement joins TRBV10-1 to TRBJ1-1; D gene uncertain. V gave up 3 bases and J gave up 0 bases, with 5 bases separating them. CDR3 length equals 13 residues. CDR1 and CDR2 (germline): WNHNN, SYGVQD (reference sequence). CDR3 sequence reads: CASSDQLNTEAFF. In DNA, the CDR3 is TGCGCCAGCAGTGATCAACTGAACACTGAAGCTTTCTTT.

V gene TRBV2 combines with J gene TRBJ2-7, with D hard to call. The length of the CDR3 is 13 residues. Trimming stripped 4 bases from V and 3 bases from J, with 10 bases between. Germline CDR1 SNHLY, CDR2 FYNNEI. CDR3 sequence reads: CASSGRSNYEQYF. CDR3 sequence (DNA): TGTGCCAGCAGTGGACGGAGCAACTACGAGCAGTACTTC.

This chain joins TRBV5-1 and TRBJ2-2; D is uncertain. Trimming took off 0 bases at V and 5 bases at J, with 5 bases between the two ends. The CDR3 has 13 residues. Germline-derived CDR1 and CDR2 are SGHRS and YFSETQ. CDR3 in amino acids: CASSLDRTGELFF. CDR3 bases: TGCGCCAGCAGCTTGGATCGGACCGGGGAGCTGTTTTTT.

The genes are TRBV6-6 and TRBJ2-3; 8 bases line up with TRBD2. Germline loops: CDR1 MNHNY, CDR2 SVGAGI (reference sequence). V gave up 7 bases and J gave up 4 bases; unmatched junction bases: 10. CDR3 length: 15 amino acids. The CDR3 nucleotides read TGTGCCAGCACCCGCGGCCTTAGCGGGGCAGATACGCAGTATTTT. Residues: CASTRGLSGADTQYF.

On this clone: At one of its ends the junction is not consistent with the germline gene, which may arise from a read error. The gene calls are TRBV7-7 and TRBJ1-1, with a weak D call TRBD1 (5 bases). The CDR3 is made up of 13 amino acids. Germline CDR1 and CDR2: SSHAT and FNYEAQ (reference sequence). CDR3 DNA sequence: TGTGCTAGCAGCCGGGACCGGAACACTGAAGCTTTCTTT. Amino acids: CASSRDRNTEAFF. The full variable domain, in which reference TRBV7-7 and TRBJ1-1 provide the parts outside the CDR3, is GAGVSQSPRYKVTKRGQDVTLRCDPISSHATLYWYQQALGQGPEFLTYFNYEAQPDKSGLPSDRFSAERPEGSISTLTIQRTEQRDSAMYRCASSRDRNTEAFFGQGTRLTVV.

The rearrangement joins TRBV30 to TRBJ1-2; D ambiguous. Germline values: CDR1 GTSNPN, CDR2 SVGIG (reference sequence). The ends were cut back, 0 bases at V and 8 bases at J, with 13 bases in the middle. The CDR3 covers 13 residues. The CDR3 sequence: CAWSVRAGKGYTF. CDR3 in DNA: TGTGCCTGGAGTGTACGGGCAGGAAAGGGCTACACCTTC.

V and J are TRBV6-1 and TRBJ2-2, with D possibly matching TRBD2 (5 bases). V was shortened by 1 base and J by 4 bases, with 16 bases between the two germline ends. The CDR3 covers 17 residues. Germline CDR1 MNHNS, CDR2 SASEGT. In DNA form, the CDR3 reads TGTGCCAGCAGTGAAGGCGATAGGACTCTTGGCACCGGGGAGCTGTTTTTT. Translating it yields CASSEGDRTLGTGELFF.

This clone has just a few counts. The chain carries TRBV19 and TRBJ1-2; 7 bases line up with TRBD1. Trimming took 6 bases from V and 8 from J; bases not matched to a gene: 9. Germline V lookup: CDR1 LNHDA, CDR2 SQIVND (reference sequence). The CDR3 loop spans 13 amino acids. The DNA for the CDR3 is TGTGCCAGTAGCACCGGGACAGTTAGCGGCTACACCTTC. Protein sequence: CASSTGTVSGYTF. Complete variable domain (other parts from reference TRBV19 and TRBJ1-2): DGGITQSPKYLFRKEGQNVTLSCEQNLNHDAMYWYRQDPGQGLRLIYYSQIVNDFQKGDIAEGYSVSREKKESFPLTVTSAQKNPTAFYLCASSTGTVSGYTFGSGTRLTVV.

By share, this clone ranks as medium-sized. The chain is built from TRBV18 and TRBJ1-3; no firm D call. V gave up 6 bases and J gave up 0 bases, with 12 bases separating them. The CDR3 sequence is 15 residues long. Germline CDR1 and CDR2: KGHSH and LQKENI. CDR3 DNA sequence: TGTGCCAGCTCGCCAGACCCGTACTCTGGAAACACCATATATTTT. Residues: CASSPDPYSGNTIYF.

This clone was recorded a few times. The chain uses TRBV19 and TRBJ1-5, with D perhaps matching TRBD1 (6 bases). The CDR3 spans 17 residues. The V end lost 6 bases, the J end lost 6 bases, and 24 bases lay between the germline ends. The germline V gene has CDR1 LNHDA and CDR2 SQIVND (reference sequence). The CDR3 sequence is CASSLHQGPGLTQPQHF. The CDR3 DNA sequence: TGTGCCAGTAGCCTCCACCAGGGGCCTGGTCTCACTCAGCCCCAGCATTTT.

The J gene is TRBJ2-7, the V gene TRBV28; tentative D call: TRBD2 (6 bases). This CDR3 has 13 amino acids. In germline, CDR1 is MDHEN, CDR2 SYDVKM. Deletions cut 2 bases from V and 6 bases from J, with 11 bases between. CDR3 residues: CASSLGGASEQYF. CDR3 sequence (DNA): TGTGCCAGCAGTTTAGGAGGGGCATCCGAGCAGTACTTC.

The chain carries TRBV27 and TRBJ1-2; 10 nucleotides line up with TRBD1. From germline, CDR1 is MNHEY and CDR2 SMNVEV (reference sequence). The V gene end was trimmed by 6 bases and the J gene end by 8 bases; junction bases not matched to a gene: 6. This CDR3 is built from 13 residues. This chain's CDR3 is CASRERDRGGYTF. The CDR3 bases are TGTGCCAGCAGAGAAAGGGACAGGGGAGGCTACACCTTC.

The gene calls are TRBV5-1 and TRBJ1-1, with 7 bases fitting TRBD1. V shed 4 bases, J shed 12 bases, and the junction held 12 bases outside the gene matches. The V gene's germline CDR1 is SGHRS and CDR2 YFSETQ. This CDR3 region has 13 residues. The CDR3 loop reads CASSTSGQFGTFF. CDR3 coding DNA: TGCGCCAGCAGCACCTCGGGACAGTTTGGGACTTTCTTT.

V usage is TRBV5-4 and J usage is TRBJ1-2; D may be TRBD1 (5 bases). In germline, CDR1 is SGHNT, CDR2 YYREEE (reference sequence). V dropped 4 bases and J dropped 8 bases, with 18 bases sitting between them. There are 14 residues in the CDR3. The CDR3 coding sequence is TGTGCCAGCAGCCGGGGGACGGGGATTGGCGGCTACACCTTC. Encoded protein: CASSRGTGIGGYTF.

CDR3 nucleotides: TGTGCCAGCAGCCAAGCCTGGGGCCTGCCTGGAAACACCATATATTTT. It yields the protein CASSQAWGLPGNTIYF. The rearrangement links TRBV14 to TRBJ1-3; D might be TRBD1 (5 bases). CDR3 length: 16 amino acids. Germline CDR1 and CDR2: SGHDN and FVKESK. Deletions cut 1 base from V and 2 bases from J, with 12 bases between.

The chain uses TRBV7-9 and TRBJ2-1; TRBD2 matches at 8 bases. Looked up from germline, CDR1 is SEHNR and CDR2 is FQNEAQ (reference sequence). The CDR3 loop spans 16 amino acids. Trimming took 5 bases from V and 0 from J; bases not matched to a gene: 6. The CDR3, as DNA: TGTGCCAGCAGCCCCACTAGCGGCCTCTCCTACAATGAGCAGTTCTTC. It codes for CASSPTSGLSYNEQFF. The full variable domain, its missing parts supplied by reference TRBV7-9 and TRBJ2-1, is DTGVSQNPRHKITKRGQNVTFRCDPISEHNRLYWYRQTLGQGPEFLTYFQNEAQLEKSRLLSDRFSAERPKGSFSTLEIQRTEQGDSAMYLCASSPTSGLSYNEQFFGPGTRLTVL.

This clone was counted once. The chain has TRBV6-1 and TRBJ1-1; 7 bases line up with TRBD1. The CDR3 contains 14 residues. The V segment lost 6 bases and the J segment 4 bases; nucleotides outside the gene matches: 8. Germline CDR1 reads MNHNS; CDR2 reads SASEGT. CDR3 nucleotide sequence: TGTGCCAGCAGATACCGACAGGGATCCACTGAAGCTTTCTTT. It is translated as CASRYRQGSTEAFF.

The J gene is TRBJ2-5, the V gene TRBV6-1; either TRBD1 or TRBD2 may fit D (5 bases each). The ends were cut back, 6 bases at V and 4 bases at J, with 12 bases in the middle. CDR1 is MNHNS, CDR2 SASEGT, per germline. The CDR3 spans 13 residues. This CDR3 is CASRVGAAETQYF. The CDR3 DNA reads TGTGCCAGCAGAGTCGGGGCAGCAGAGACCCAGTACTTC.

The chain joins TRBV18 to TRBJ1-4; 9 bases agree with TRBD1. The CDR3 contains 15 residues. V dropped 4 bases and J dropped 2; count of bases not matched to a gene: 2. Germline V gene lookup returns CDR1 KGHSH and CDR2 LQKENI. The chain's CDR3 is CASSRGQGTNEKLFF. CDR3 in DNA: TGTGCCAGCTCACGAGGACAGGGGACTAATGAAAAACTGTTTTTT.

For this clone: Sequence at one end of the junction differs from germline and may be a read error. At the DNA level, this CDR3 is encoded by other sequences in the same sample as well. This chain connects TRBV2 to TRBJ1-5, with a weak D call TRBD1 (6 bases). In germline, CDR1 is SNHLY, CDR2 FYNNEI. CDR3 size: 13 residues. The CDR3 reads CASSERRDTAQHF. The DNA for the CDR3 is TGCGCCAGCAGTGAGAGGAGGGACACAGCCCAGCATTTT.

The chain recombines TRBV4-2 with TRBJ2-2; 10 nucleotides match TRBD2. J was trimmed by 5 bases and V by 6 bases; bases with no gene match: 12. The CDR3 consists of 17 residues. The germline V gene has CDR1 LGHNA and CDR2 YNFKEQ. The CDR3 region is CASRRGLAGGRTGELFF. In nucleotides, the CDR3 is TGTGCCAGCAGACGGGGGTTAGCGGGAGGCAGAACCGGGGAGCTGTTTTTT.